Detailed here is one T cell receptor beta chain. This entry belongs to a study of cytotoxic CD8 clonotypes in ibrutinib-treated CLL. The CDR3 totals 14 residues. The V end was cut by 5 bases, the J end by 0 bases, with 8 bases between. Germline lookup yields CDR1 SGHTA and CDR2 FQGNSA. Assay used: immunoSEQ multiplex PCR; TCRdb lists only in-frame clones, some missing. The data show over 100,000 clones, with approximately 83% seen just once and approximately 2% held by the top ten. J is TRBJ1-5 and V is TRBV7-2; D remains unclear. This specimen consisted of PBMCs, obtained after 24 months of ibrutinib treatment. The origin of this receptor is a human donor with chronic lymphocytic leukemia. CDR3 coding DNA: TGTGCCAGCAGCCAAGAATATAGCAATCAGCCCCAGCATTTT. This encodes CASSQEYSNQPQHF.